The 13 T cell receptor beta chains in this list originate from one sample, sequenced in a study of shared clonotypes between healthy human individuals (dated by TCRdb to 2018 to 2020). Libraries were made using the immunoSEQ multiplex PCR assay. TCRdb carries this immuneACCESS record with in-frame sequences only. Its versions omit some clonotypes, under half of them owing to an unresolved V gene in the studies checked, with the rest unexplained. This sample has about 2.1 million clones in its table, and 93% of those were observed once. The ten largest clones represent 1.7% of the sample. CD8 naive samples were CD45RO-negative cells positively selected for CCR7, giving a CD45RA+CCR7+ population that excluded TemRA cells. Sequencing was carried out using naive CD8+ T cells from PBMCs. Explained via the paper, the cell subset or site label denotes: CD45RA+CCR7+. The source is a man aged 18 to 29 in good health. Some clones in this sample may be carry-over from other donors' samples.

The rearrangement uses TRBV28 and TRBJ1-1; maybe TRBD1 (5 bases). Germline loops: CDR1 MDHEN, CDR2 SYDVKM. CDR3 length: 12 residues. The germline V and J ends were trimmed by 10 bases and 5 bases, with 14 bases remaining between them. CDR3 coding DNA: TGTGCCACCAACAGGAGGTATACTGAAGCTTTCTTT. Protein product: CATNRRYTEAFF.

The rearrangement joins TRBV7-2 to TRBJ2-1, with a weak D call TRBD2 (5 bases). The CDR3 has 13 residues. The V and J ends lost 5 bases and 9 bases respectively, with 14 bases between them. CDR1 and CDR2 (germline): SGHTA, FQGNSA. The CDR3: CASSRSTSTEQFF. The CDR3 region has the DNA TGTGCCAGCAGCCGTAGCACTAGTACTGAGCAGTTCTTC.

CDR3 nucleotide sequence: TGTGCCAGTAGGGTACCGTACACAGATACGCAGTATTTT. Its protein is CASRVPYTDTQYF. The V and J genes are TRBV19 and TRBJ2-3; D unresolved. Germline V gene data show CDR1 as LNHDA and CDR2 as SQIVND (reference sequence). The V end was cut by 6 bases, the J end by 2 bases, with 9 bases between. This CDR3 spans 13 amino acids.

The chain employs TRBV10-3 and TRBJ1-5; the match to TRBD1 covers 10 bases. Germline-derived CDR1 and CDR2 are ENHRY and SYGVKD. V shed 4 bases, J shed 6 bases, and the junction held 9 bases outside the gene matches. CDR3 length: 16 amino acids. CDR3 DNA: TGTGCCATCAGTGGCCAGGGAGACAGGGGGCTTCAGCCCCAGCATTTT. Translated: CAISGQGDRGLQPQHF.

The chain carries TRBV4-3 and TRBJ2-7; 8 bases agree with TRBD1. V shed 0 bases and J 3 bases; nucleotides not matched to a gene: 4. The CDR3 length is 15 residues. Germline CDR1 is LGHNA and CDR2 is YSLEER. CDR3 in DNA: TGCGCCAGCAGCCAAGACAGGGGGCGCGTCTACGAGCAGTACTTC. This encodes CASSQDRGRVYEQYF.

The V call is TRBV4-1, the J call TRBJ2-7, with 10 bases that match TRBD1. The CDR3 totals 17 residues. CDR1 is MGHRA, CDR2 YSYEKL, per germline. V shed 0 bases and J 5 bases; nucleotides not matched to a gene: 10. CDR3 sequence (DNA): TGCGCCAGCAGCCAAGATGGGAGACAGGGGGCTTGGCACGAGCAGTACTTC. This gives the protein CASSQDGRQGAWHEQYF.

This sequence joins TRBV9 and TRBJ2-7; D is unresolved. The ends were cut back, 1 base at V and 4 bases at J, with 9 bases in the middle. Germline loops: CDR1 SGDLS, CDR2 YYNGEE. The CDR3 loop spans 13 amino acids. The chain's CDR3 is CASSVSPTYEQYF. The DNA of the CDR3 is TGTGCCAGCAGCGTAAGTCCTACTTACGAGCAGTACTTC.

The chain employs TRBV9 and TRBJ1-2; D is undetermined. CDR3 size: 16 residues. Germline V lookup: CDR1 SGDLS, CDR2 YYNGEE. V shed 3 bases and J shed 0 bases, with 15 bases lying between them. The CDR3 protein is CASSAPLRATNYGYTF. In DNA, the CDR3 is TGTGCCAGCAGCGCACCCCTCCGGGCCACTAACTATGGCTACACCTTC. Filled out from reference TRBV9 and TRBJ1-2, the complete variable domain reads DSGVTQTPKHLITATGQRVTLRCSPRSGDLSVYWYQQSLDQGLQFLIQYYNGEERAKGNILERFSAQQFPDLHSELNLSSLELGDSALYFCASSAPLRATNYGYTFGSGTRLTVV.

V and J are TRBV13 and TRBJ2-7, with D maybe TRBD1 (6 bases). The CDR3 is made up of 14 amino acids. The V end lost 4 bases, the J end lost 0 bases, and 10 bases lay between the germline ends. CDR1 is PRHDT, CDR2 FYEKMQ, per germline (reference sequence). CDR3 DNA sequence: TGTGCCAGCAGCTACAGGGATCTCTCCTACGAGCAGTACTTC. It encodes CASSYRDLSYEQYF.

CDR3 in amino acids: CASSEFFGREDYGYTF. The CDR3 nucleotides read TGTGCCAGCAGTGAATTTTTTGGCAGGGAGGACTATGGCTACACCTTC. This chain links TRBV6-1 with TRBJ1-2; tentatively, D is TRBD1 (5 bases). The CDR3 sequence is 16 residues long. Germline V gene data show CDR1 as MNHNS and CDR2 as SASEGT. The ends were cut back, 2 bases at V and 3 bases at J, with 16 bases in the middle.

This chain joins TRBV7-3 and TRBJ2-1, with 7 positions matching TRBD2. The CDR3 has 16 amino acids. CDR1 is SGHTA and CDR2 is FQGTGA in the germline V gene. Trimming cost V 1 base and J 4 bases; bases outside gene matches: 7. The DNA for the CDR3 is TGTGCCAGCAGCTTAATGGGTAGCGGGCCTTACAATGAGCAGTTCTTC. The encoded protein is CASSLMGSGPYNEQFF.

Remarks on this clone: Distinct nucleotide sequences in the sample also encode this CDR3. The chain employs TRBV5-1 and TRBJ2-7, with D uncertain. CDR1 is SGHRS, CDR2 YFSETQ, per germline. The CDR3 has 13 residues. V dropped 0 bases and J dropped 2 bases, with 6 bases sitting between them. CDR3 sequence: CASSLGLTYEQYF. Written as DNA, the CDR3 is TGCGCCAGCAGCTTGGGACTGACCTACGAGCAGTACTTC.

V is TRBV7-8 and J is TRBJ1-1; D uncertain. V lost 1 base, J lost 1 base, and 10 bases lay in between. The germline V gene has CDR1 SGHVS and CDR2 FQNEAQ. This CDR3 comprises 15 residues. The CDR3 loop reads CASSLGRAPNTEAFF. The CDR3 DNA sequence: TGTGCCAGCAGCTTAGGGCGGGCCCCGAACACTGAAGCTTTCTTT.